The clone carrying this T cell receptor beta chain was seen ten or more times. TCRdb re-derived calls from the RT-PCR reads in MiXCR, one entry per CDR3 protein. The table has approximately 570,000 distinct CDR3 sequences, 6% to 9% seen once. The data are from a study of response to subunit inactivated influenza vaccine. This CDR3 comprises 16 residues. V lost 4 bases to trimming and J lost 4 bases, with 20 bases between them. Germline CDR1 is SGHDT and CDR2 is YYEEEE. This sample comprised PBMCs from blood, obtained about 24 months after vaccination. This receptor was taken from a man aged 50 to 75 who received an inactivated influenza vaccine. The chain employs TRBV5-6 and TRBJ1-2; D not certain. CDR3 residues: CASSVAGVQNLYGYTF. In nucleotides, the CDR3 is TGTGCCAGCAGCGTCGCCGGGGTCCAAAATCTCTATGGCTACACCTTC.